This T cell receptor beta chain emerged from a study of cytomegalovirus exposure and HLA in healthy donors (dated by TCRdb to about 2017). Turning to the overall study: According to an earlier analysis of 587 of the donors, some 180 million T cells yielded some 120 million unique TCR beta sequences and around 280 Gb of sequence data. Typing coverage varied by locus: roughly 629-630 donors for A, B, C, DRB1 and DQB1; approximately 560 for DQA1; approximately 570 for DPA1; around 490 for DPB1. Every repertoire in the discovery cohort had been generated on one and the same sequencing platform. An earlier analysis of 450 to 750 of the donors used high-throughput TCR beta sequencing to judge whether each TCR beta V gene segment behaved as functional or pseudogenic. Of the roughly 400 genotyped donors, more than 75% were placed in the genetic ancestry cluster associated with self-reported Caucasian donors. The study was designed to test whether signatures of past pathogen exposure could be identified by cataloging public T cell receptors. Both class I and class II loci were covered by HLA typing, at four-digit resolution. Donor age, sex, ethnicity and CMV serostatus were compiled alongside the repertoire data. Besides the first cohort of under 700 subjects, a separate validation cohort made up of 120 different subjects was used. A later genetic analysis used genome-wide SNP genotypes for about three fifths of the 666 donors, treating that subset as a discovery cohort. A later analysis re-analyzed previously published TCR beta repertoires from approximately 700 donors and added high-resolution HLA genotyping to study TCR occurrence patterns. The study combined high-throughput TCR immunosequencing, statistical association of individual TCRs with disease status, and machine learning to predict cytomegalovirus infection status. Rather than using new phenotypic data, the later analysis identified candidate immune exposures from TCR beta sequences and from how often those sequences occurred across donors. An early release that covered roughly 600 HLA-typed donors contained approximately 300 gigabases of sequencing data and 80 million or so unique TCR sequences. Among about 390 genotyped donors of the cohort, an average of approximately 240,000 unique TCR beta nucleotide sequences were sequenced per donor, around 20% of them non-productive. A handful of DR-DQ haplotypes were treated as single units for association and clustering because of strong linkage in the cohort. The study profiled the T cell repertoires of fewer than 850 subjects by immunosequencing and related them to cytomegalovirus serostatus. Results the study describes overall, beyond this receptor: A later analysis found that HLA-associated TCR beta chains were more clonally expanded and had lower generation probabilities than equally common non-associated chains. Assigning TCR associations to individual alleles was difficult when HLA alleles, especially DR and DQ, strongly co-occurred. This cohort had only TCR beta chains sequenced, and the lack of alpha or paired-chain data limited which features could be detected. A further reported finding was that TCR beta sequences accurately predicted the HLA-A and HLA-B alleles for most subjects in the first cohort. Several of the top co-occurrence clusters appeared to be linked to parvovirus B19, influenza, CMV and Epstein-Barr virus, according to a later analysis. In vitro tests confirmed that three of the cytomegalovirus-associated TCR beta chains recognize cytomegalovirus antigens. CMV serostatus was the only immune exposure information available for the cohort. Specific HLA alleles were associated with about 17,000 TCR beta sequences at a false discovery rate of 0.05 in a later analysis. HLA typing was unavailable for some donors at each locus, so association tests used only the typed subset. The earlier analysis of approximately 590 of the donors excluded 15 to 20 rarely observed V segments, including chromosome 9 orphons, because counts were too low. Linkage disequilibrium might explain the correlated functional status among segregating V segments, but an unknown experimental factor could not be ruled out. The presence/absence analyses assumed that sequencing depth was roughly uniform across donors, and that assumption may not be true. The classifier was reported to diagnose cytomegalovirus status with high specificity and sensitivity in both the original cohort and the validation cohort. The authors suggested that the approach could potentially be generalized to other disease states and immunological phenotypes. A later genetic analysis associated a missense DCLRE1C variant with V-gene and J-gene trimming of TCR beta chains, and an independent cohort replicated the association. According to a later analysis, TCR association rates differed among HLA loci, with DRB1 alleles showing the most associated TCRs and HLA-C alleles showing the fewest. A total of 150 or so TCR beta chains were listed by the study as associated with cytomegalovirus. Broadly in line with IMGT annotations, most TCR beta V segments showed up in productive rearrangements about 87% or about 30% of the time in an earlier analysis of several hundred of the donors. In a later genetic analysis, fewer N-insertions in productive TCRs were reported among donors in an Asian-associated ancestry cluster than the approximately 710-donor mean. Most CMV-associated TCR beta chains appeared to be HLA-restricted in a later analysis, and the HLA associations seemed to be driven largely by CMV exposure. The sequencing pipeline was judged likely to have produced a cluster of highly shared sequence variants as a technical artifact. While some public TCRs were present in many individuals, most TCR sequences turned up only very rarely across donors.

Comment on this clone: Its antigen remains unidentified. Per-nucleotide qualities are absent, and no much larger clonotype sits a single base away.

The cohort consisted of 666 healthy bone marrow donors. At the time of sampling, every cohort member was nominally healthy, though immune exposures that went unrecorded were likely present. The donor tested CMV seropositive and was one of the 289 seropositive cohort members. Each donor provided a peripheral blood sample, and peripheral blood mononuclear cells were used for TCR beta sequencing. Genomic DNA was extracted from the blood cell samples with the Qiagen DNeasy Blood Extraction Kit. The receptor library was made with the immunoSEQ multiplex PCR assay. A mixture of 60 forward primers for TCR Vbeta segments and 13 reverse primers for TCR Jbeta segments was used in the multiplex PCR. A multiplex PCR assay on genomic DNA amplified the CDR3 region of rearranged TCR beta genes. The amplified TCR beta libraries were sequenced on the Illumina HiSeq System as 87-base-pair reads. Per the original workflow: Across the roughly 600 repertoires, a later analysis counted approximately 75 million unique TCR beta chains, some 11 million of which were shared by at least two donors. To remove PCR and sequencing errors, raw reads were error-corrected and collapsed into unique sequences using a nearest-neighbor algorithm that merged closely related sequences. Alignment of CDR3 sequences to IMGT reference sequences was used to assign V, D and J gene segments. For a sequence to be retained, a match of at least six nucleotides was required to both a V gene segment and a J gene segment. Rearrangements were classified as productive when the CDR3 lacked stop codons and remained in frame with V and J, and all other rearrangements were classified as non-productive. Following IMGT convention, CDR3 was defined as the stretch from the second conserved V-encoded cysteine to the conserved J-encoded phenylalanine. The earlier analysis of roughly 590 of the donors excluded any sequence lacking an unambiguous match to a single V gene segment. An earlier analysis of 500 to 700 of the donors classified V segments as functional when productive rearrangements were above 56.7% and as segregating when the standard deviation between donors was above 5%. To diagnose cytomegalovirus status from the catalog of TCR beta chain sequences, a statistical classification framework was built. V and J gene assignment, in a later analysis, came from comparing TCR nucleotide sequences with IMGT/GENE-DB human TR gene sequences. A later analysis assigned CDR3 sequences and most-parsimonious VDJ recombination scenarios with the TCRdist pipeline. A later analysis defined each TCR beta chain by its CDR3 amino acid sequence plus V-gene family, and excluded reads lacking a unique V-gene family. To address suspected cross-contamination and a sequencing artifact, a later analysis removed a few hundred highly shared, low-generation-probability nucleotide sequences. For each public chain, a later analysis derived a clonal expansion index from normalized ranks of inferred template counts within each repertoire. In a later analysis, generation probabilities were computed with a VDJ recombination model fitted to out-of-frame rearrangements, and the resulting probabilities were checked against IGoR. In a later analysis, hypergeometric tests were used to score TCR-TCR, TCR-HLA and TCR-CMV co-occurrence, with a repertoire-size bias correction applied to TCR pairs. To estimate false discovery rates, a later analysis permuted the HLA or CMV assignments 20 times. In a later analysis, co-occurring TCRs were grouped using DBSCAN, with TCRdist sequence similarity added in when clustering inside HLA-allele-positive subsets. Co-occurrence clustering excluded repertoires with fewer than 30,000 or more than 120,000 public chains, plus five with anomalous nucleotide sharing. The immuneACCESS repertoire file appears here via TCRdb, limited to in-frame rearrangements. These files lack a portion of the clones; in checked studies, under half of the deficit traces to unresolved V genes, and the cause of the others is not known. That table gives V, J and clone size, and the DNA gave D and trimming. This sample lists 200,000 or so clones; approximately 70% were detected once. 2.6% of the sample is taken by the ten largest.

The sequenced sample consisted of PBMCs. The TCR sequence derives from a man aged 40-49 years in good health and CMV-seropositive.

The nucleotides are TGTGCCAGCAGCTCCTTGAGGGCCCCCGAGACCCAGTACTTC. Its amino acids are CASSSLRAPETQYF. Recombination connected TRBV11-2 to TRBJ2-5; TRBD2 is possibly the D segment (5 matching bases). V is pared back by 4 bases and J by 5 bases, with 14 bases lying between the germline termini. The CDR3 has 14 amino acids, counting the end cysteine and phenylalanine. Only the CDR3 DNA stays, 42 bases, in frame from base 1. CDR1 and CDR2, looked up from the germline V gene, are SGHAT and FQNNGV.